These 10 T cell receptor beta chains were all obtained from the same sample, sequenced in a study of blood T cell repertoires in COVID-19. Clones were sequenced by immunoSEQ multiplex PCR, and TCRdb holds only the in-frame ones, with some missing. The sample records about 90,000 clones, less than 95% being singletons. Sequencing used peripheral blood. All receptors derive from a human donor with active COVID-19. The donor label of this sample is uncertain.

The V and J genes are TRBV5-1 and TRBJ1-2; no clear D. Per germline, CDR1 SGHRS and CDR2 YFSETQ. Trimming removed 0 bases at V and 1 base at J, with 4 bases between. This CDR3 contains 13 residues. The CDR3 protein is CASSLDSNYGYTF. The CDR3 DNA is TGCGCCAGCAGCTTGGACAGTAACTATGGCTACACCTTC.

This chain uses TRBV10-1 with TRBJ2-2; D remains unclear. With 0 bases removed from V and 0 bases from J, the gap between germline ends came to 8 bases. This CDR3 is built from 16 residues. Germline V lookup: CDR1 WNHNN, CDR2 SYGVQD (reference sequence). CDR3 region: CASSESIGANTGELFF. The CDR3 DNA follows: TGCGCCAGCAGTGAGTCGATAGGAGCGAACACCGGGGAGCTGTTTTTT.

The genes are TRBV6-1 and TRBJ1-4; the D gene is possibly TRBD1 (6 bases). V was pared by 1 base and J by 4 bases, with 10 bases between. CDR3 length equals 15 residues. In germline, CDR1 is MNHNS, CDR2 SASEGT. The CDR3 sequence is CASSEGGRGNEKLFF. Here the CDR3 DNA reads TGTGCCAGCAGTGAAGGGGGCAGGGGTAATGAAAAACTGTTTTTT.

The chain combines TRBV4-3 with TRBJ2-3; TRBD1 aligns across 8 bases. The CDR3 sequence is 16 residues long. J was trimmed by 6 bases and V by 5 bases; bases with no gene match: 13. The germline gives CDR1 LGHNA, CDR2 YSLEER. CDR3 loop: CASSILGTGTSDTQYF. The CDR3 bases are TGCGCCAGCAGCATATTAGGGACAGGAACCTCGGATACGCAGTATTTT.

The V call is TRBV11-2, the J call TRBJ2-2, with a weak D call TRBD2 (5 bases). Per the germline V gene, CDR1 is SGHAT and CDR2 is FQNNGV. This CDR3 contains 13 residues. Deletions cut 2 bases from V and 7 bases from J, with 8 bases between. CDR3 region: CASSLIRGGELFF. Written as DNA, the CDR3 is TGTGCCAGCAGCTTAATCCGGGGCGGGGAGCTGTTTTTT.

The chain carries TRBV9 and TRBJ2-1; D not resolved. The length of the CDR3 is 15 residues. Between the trimmed V and J ends, which lost 4 bases and 8 bases, there was a span of 19 bases. Germline values: CDR1 SGDLS, CDR2 YYNGEE. CDR3 bases: TGTGCCAGCAGCCCTAGATACGCCAGCTCCTATGAGCAGTTCTTC. Translated: CASSPRYASSYEQFF.

The gene calls are TRBV18 and TRBJ2-7; 9 bases agree with TRBD1. CDR3 length: 14 amino acids. The germline V gene encodes CDR1 KGHSH and CDR2 LQKENI. Losses at the gene ends were 2 bases for V and 6 bases for J; bases not matched to a gene: 5. The CDR3 protein is CASSPGTGNGEQYF. CDR3 DNA: TGTGCCAGCTCACCAGGGACAGGGAATGGCGAGCAGTACTTC. The full variable domain, in which reference TRBV18 and TRBJ2-7 provide the parts outside the CDR3, is NAGVMQNPRHLVRRRGQEARLRCSPMKGHSHVYWYRQLPEEGLKFMVYLQKENIIDESGMPKERFSAEFPKEGPSILRIQQVVRGDSAAYFCASSPGTGNGEQYFGPGTRLTVT.

The gene calls are TRBV7-9 and TRBJ2-3; 11 positions match TRBD2. The V gene's germline CDR1 is SEHNR and CDR2 FQNEAQ (reference sequence). The CDR3 consists of 17 residues. V was pared by 1 base and J by 1 base, with 4 bases of the junction left unmatched. The chain's CDR3 is CASSLVGLAVGTDTQYF. For the CDR3, the DNA is TGTGCCAGCAGCTTAGTGGGACTAGCGGTGGGCACAGATACGCAGTATTTT. The whole variable domain, filled in from reference TRBV7-9 and TRBJ2-3, reads DTGVSQNPRHKITKRGQNVTFRCDPISEHNRLYWYRQTLGQGPEFLTYFQNEAQLEKSRLLSDRFSAERPKGSFSTLEIQRTEQGDSAMYLCASSLVGLAVGTDTQYFGPGTRLTVL.

The chain recombines TRBV5-1 with TRBJ2-7; the D is unclear. V lost 0 bases to trimming and J lost 3 bases, with 7 bases between them. The CDR3 sequence is 13 residues long. Germline V gene lookup returns CDR1 SGHRS and CDR2 YFSETQ. CDR3 sequence (DNA): TGCGCCAGCAGCTTGGGACACGACTACGAGCAGTACTTC. It encodes CASSLGHDYEQYF.

DNA for the CDR3: TGTGCCAGCAGCGTCGACAGGGAGTACAAAGGGCCCTATGGCTACACCTTC. This translates into CASSVDREYKGPYGYTF. This sequence joins TRBV9 and TRBJ1-2; 7 nucleotides match TRBD1. V was pared by 2 bases and J by 4 bases, with 14 bases of the junction left unmatched. Germline V CDR1 and CDR2: SGDLS, YYNGEE. CDR3 size: 17 residues.